This T cell receptor (beta chain) was captured by sequencing in a study of blood T cell repertoires in COVID-19. As for the study in general: From T cells, B-cell-depleted T cells, or PBMCs came the material, which was cDNA or gDNA.

The V and J ends lost 4 bases and 9 bases respectively, with 16 bases between them. In germline, CDR1 is SGHRS, CDR2 YFSETQ. There are 13 residues in the CDR3. Libraries were prepared by immunoSEQ multiplex PCR; TCRdb keeps only in-frame clonotypes and omits some of them. Of some 140,000 clones listed, 70% to 85% are singletons. Donors in Cohort 3 counted as recovered after two negative PCRs, clearance, or symptom resolution. The genes are TRBV5-1 and TRBJ1-1; maybe TRBD1 (5 bases). This receptor was identified in a man aged 50-60 years who had recovered from COVID-19. Sequenced sample: PBMCs or T cells enriched from blood (not recorded which). CDR3: CASSPSTGGKAFF. CDR3 in DNA: TGCGCCAGCAGCCCTTCGACGGGGGGTAAAGCTTTCTTT.